Reported below is one TCR beta chain. What antigen it recognizes has not been identified. No quality values exist for individual bases; no much larger clone is one base distant. This entry is derived from a study of T cells in Graves' hyperthyroidism and ophthalmopathy (dated by TCRdb to about 2019). Some background on the complete study: Peripheral blood samples were taken at the time of initial diagnosis, prior to any treatment. Once sampling was done, hyperthyroidism patients were given methimazole at a starting dose of 30 mg daily, whereas ophthalmopathy patients were given high-dose intravenous methylprednisolone. In addition, the study compared T-cell repertoires in thyroid tissue and in blood from about 6 Graves' hyperthyroidism patients. Prospective prediction of ophthalmopathy was tested in an independent validation cohort of fewer than 20 hyperthyroidism patients and 17 patients who later progressed to ophthalmopathy. The roughly 91 discovery patients were randomly divided into training and test sets at a 7:3 ratio. TCR Vbeta CDR3 sequencing of some 140 peripheral blood samples (about 45 ophthalmopathy, about 74 hyperthyroidism and around 17 progressor patients) is reported in the paper. TCR V-J signatures able to tell the groups apart were searched for in a discovery cohort of 95 to 100 patients, of whom around 43 had Graves' ophthalmopathy and roughly 58 had stable Graves' hyperthyroidism. Here is what the overall study found, with its caveats: No statistical method was used to set the sample size in advance, and investigators knew the group allocation. In validation, the model predicted progression to ophthalmopathy a median of around 6.5 months before onset, with over 60% sensitivity and just under 75% specificity. Most expanded thyroid clonotypes (frequency above 0.001) were also detected in blood, suggesting blood repertoires may reflect thyroid immune responses. In cross-validation, a model built on a 13 V-J signature told ophthalmopathy apart from stable hyperthyroidism with about 90% sensitivity and roughly 81% specificity, and in testing the same model reached 80%/75%.

Moderately to severely active disease, a Clinical Activity Score of at least 3, a NOSPECS grade of at least 4, and a duration under 3 months were present in ophthalmopathy patients. Patients with uncontrolled infections, other autoimmune diseases, pregnancy or lactation were excluded. Diagnoses relied on clinical symptoms, serum thyroxine and TRAb, thyroid ultrasound and orbital computed tomography. Ficoll-Paque density gradient centrifugation was used to isolate PBMCs from about 9.4 ml of fresh peripheral blood. Total RNA was extracted using Trizol reagent, and RNA quality was assessed on an Agilent 2100 Bioanalyzer. Amplification of TCR beta CDR3 regions was carried out from RNA transcripts. The first round of RT-PCR for the TCR CDR3 was performed with the HTBI primer set and the Qiagen OneStep RT-PCR kit. The libraries were constructed in a second round of multiplex PCR and then size-selected and purified. Libraries were sequenced paired-end with 100 bp reads on an Illumina HiSeq2000. Per the authors' processing: SOAPnuke was used to process the raw data, with reads discarded if the reads contained adapters or uncalled bases, had a mean Phred below 15, or lacked an exact constant-primer or identifier match. High-quality paired reads were merged with COPE v1.2.5, and unique nucleotide sequences were defined as clonotypes. MiTCR v1.1 was used to align clonotypes to the IMGT TRBV, TRBD and TRBJ reference segments. The analysis included only V-J combinations with a frequency above 0.0001, which together covered more than 99% of the repertoires. A TCS score was defined as the ratio between F50 (clonal expansion) and ExV (chaos), using BLOSUM62-based TCRdist between CDR3 peptides within each V-J. Welch's t-statistics and random forest reduced roughly 530 V-J features to roughly 13, which were used in a naive Bayes classifier (R e1071). TCRdb ran its own pipeline on the public reads, namely fastp trimming at Q25 and MiXCR clone calling, and kept in-frame beta chains. Rows matching on CDR3 protein sequence are summarized as one entry with the most common DNA and genes. The V and J calls were determined by TCRdb, not by the authors. This sample gives some 490,000 distinct CDR3 sequences in total; 15% to 20% of them show up just once. The ten largest clonotypes hold roughly 29% of the sample.

The germline V gene encodes CDR1 MNHEY and CDR2 SMNVEV (reference sequence). From the cysteine through the phenylalanine, the CDR3 covers 16 amino acids. The DNA shown is the 48-base CDR3, in frame from base 1. Germline trimming amounts to 2 bases on V and 9 bases on J, with 12 as the count of junction bases outside the gene matches. Sequenced sample: blood. The origin of this receptor is a woman aged 30 to 39 with Graves' ophthalmopathy. The V gene is TRBV27 and the J gene is TRBJ2-1, and 8 junctional nucleotides match TRBD2. The CDR3 amino acid sequence is: CASSLPALAGLGEQFF. The sequenced DNA: TGTGCCAGCAGTTTACCAGCTCTAGCGGGCCTGGGTGAGCAGTTCTTC.